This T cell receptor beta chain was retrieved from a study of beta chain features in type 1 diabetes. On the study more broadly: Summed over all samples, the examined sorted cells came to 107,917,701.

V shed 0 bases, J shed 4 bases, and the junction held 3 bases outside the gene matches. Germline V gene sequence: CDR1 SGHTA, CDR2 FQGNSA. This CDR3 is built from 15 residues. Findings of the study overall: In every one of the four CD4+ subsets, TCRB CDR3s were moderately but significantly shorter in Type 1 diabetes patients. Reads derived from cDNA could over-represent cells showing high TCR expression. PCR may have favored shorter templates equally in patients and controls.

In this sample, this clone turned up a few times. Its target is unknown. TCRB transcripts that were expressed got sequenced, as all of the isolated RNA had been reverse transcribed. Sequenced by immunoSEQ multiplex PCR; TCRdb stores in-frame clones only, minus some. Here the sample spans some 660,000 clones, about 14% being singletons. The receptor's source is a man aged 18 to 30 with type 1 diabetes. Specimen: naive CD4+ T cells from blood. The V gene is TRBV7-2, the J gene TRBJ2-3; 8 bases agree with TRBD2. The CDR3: CASSLAGGVADTQYF. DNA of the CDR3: TGTGCCAGCAGCTTAGCCGGGGGGGTTGCAGATACGCAGTATTTT. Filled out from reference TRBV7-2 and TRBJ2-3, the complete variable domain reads GAGVSQSPSNKVTEKGKDVELRCDPISGHTALYWYRQSLGQGLEFLIYFQGNSAPDKSGLPSDRFSAERTGGSVSTLTIQRTQQEDSAVYLCASSLAGGVADTQYFGPGTRLTVL.